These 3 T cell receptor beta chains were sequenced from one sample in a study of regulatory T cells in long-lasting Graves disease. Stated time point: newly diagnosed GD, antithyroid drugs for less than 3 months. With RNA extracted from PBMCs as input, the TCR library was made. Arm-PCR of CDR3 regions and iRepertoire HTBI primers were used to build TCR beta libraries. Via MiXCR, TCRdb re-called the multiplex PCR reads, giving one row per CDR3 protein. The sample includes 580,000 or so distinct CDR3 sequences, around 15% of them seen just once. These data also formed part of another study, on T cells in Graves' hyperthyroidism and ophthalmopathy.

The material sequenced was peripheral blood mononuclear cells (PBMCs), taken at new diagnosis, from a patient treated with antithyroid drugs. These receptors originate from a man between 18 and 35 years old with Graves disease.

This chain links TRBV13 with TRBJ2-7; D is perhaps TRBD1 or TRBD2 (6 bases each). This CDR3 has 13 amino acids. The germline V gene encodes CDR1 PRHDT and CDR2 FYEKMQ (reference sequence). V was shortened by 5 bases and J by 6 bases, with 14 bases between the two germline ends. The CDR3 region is CASSNMGGSEQYF. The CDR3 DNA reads TGTGCCAGCAGCAACATGGGGGGCTCCGAGCAGTACTTC.

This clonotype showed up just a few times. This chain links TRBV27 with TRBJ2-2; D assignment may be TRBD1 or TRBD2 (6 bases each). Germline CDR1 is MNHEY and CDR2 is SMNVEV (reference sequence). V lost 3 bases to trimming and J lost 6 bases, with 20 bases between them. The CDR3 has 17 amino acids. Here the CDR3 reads CASSFPGMGGAPGELFF. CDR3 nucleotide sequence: TGTGCCAGCAGTTTTCCCGGCATGGGGGGCGCCCCCGGGGAGCTGTTTTTT.

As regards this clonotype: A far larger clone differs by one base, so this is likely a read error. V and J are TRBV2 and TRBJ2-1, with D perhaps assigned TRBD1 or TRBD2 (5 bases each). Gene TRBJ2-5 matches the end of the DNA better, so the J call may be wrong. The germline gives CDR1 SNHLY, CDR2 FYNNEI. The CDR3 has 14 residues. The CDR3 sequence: CACSDPGTPETQYF. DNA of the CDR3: TGTGCCTGCAGTGACCCCGGGACCCCCGAGACCCAGTACTTC.